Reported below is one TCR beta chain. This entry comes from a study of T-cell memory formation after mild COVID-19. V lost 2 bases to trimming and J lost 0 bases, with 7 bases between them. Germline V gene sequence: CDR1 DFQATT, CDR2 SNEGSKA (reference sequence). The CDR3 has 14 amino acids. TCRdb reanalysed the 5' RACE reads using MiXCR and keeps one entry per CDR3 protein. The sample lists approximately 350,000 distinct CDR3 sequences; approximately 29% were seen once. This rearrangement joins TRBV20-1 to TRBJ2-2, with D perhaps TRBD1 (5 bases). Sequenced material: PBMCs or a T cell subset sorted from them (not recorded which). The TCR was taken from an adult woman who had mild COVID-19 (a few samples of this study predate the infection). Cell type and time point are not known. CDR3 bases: TGCAGTGCTAGAAGGGGTGCGAACACCGGGGAGCTGTTTTTT. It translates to CSARRGANTGELFF.